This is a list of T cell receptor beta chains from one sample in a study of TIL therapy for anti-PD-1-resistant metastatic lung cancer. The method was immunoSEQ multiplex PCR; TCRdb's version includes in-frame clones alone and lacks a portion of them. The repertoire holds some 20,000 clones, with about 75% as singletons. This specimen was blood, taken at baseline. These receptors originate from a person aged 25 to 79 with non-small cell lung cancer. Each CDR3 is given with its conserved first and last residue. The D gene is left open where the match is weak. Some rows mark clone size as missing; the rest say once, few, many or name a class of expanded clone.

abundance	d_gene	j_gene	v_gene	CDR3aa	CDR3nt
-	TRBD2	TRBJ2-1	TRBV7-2	CASSLGGGYNEQFF	TGTGCCAGCAGCTTAGGGGGGGGCTACAATGAGCAGTTCTTC
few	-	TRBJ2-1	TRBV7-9	CASSLNNEQFF	TGTGCCAGCAGCTTAAACAATGAGCAGTTCTTC
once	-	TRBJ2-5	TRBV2	CASRGRRFLYQETQYF	TGTGCCAGCAGGGGACGAAGATTCTTGTACCAAGAGACCCAGTACTTC
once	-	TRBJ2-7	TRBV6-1	CASSERSGSSYEQYF	TGTGCCAGCAGTGAGCGGAGCGGGTCCTCCTACGAGCAGTACTTC
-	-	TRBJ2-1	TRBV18	CASSLSGGEQFF	TGTGCCAGCTCACTCAGTGGGGGCGAGCAGTTCTTC
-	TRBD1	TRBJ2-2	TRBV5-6	CASNPGQGLDGELFF	TGTGCCAGCAATCCGGGACAGGGTCTAGACGGGGAGCTGTTTTTT
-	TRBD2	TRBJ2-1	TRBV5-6	CASSLVLAGAYNEQFF	TGTGCCAGCAGCTTGGTACTAGCGGGAGCCTACAATGAGCAGTTCTTC
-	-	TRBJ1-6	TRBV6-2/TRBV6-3	CASSYRRGGPEETSPLHF	TGTGCCAGCAGTTACCGACGGGGGGGGCCGGAGGAAACTTCACCCCTCCACTTT
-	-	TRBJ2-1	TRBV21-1	CASSKVKASYNEQFF	TGTGCCAGCAGCAAAGTGAAAGCCTCCTACAATGAGCAGTTCTTC
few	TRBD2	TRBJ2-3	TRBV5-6	CASSDPSGLTGTDTQYF	TGTGCCAGCAGCGATCCTAGCGGGCTAACCGGTACAGATACGCAGTATTTT
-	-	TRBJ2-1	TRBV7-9	CASSFGGGEQFF	TGTGCCAGCAGCTTTGGAGGGGGTGAGCAGTTCTTC
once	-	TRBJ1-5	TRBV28	CASSFSFGGNQPQHF	TGTGCCAGCAGTTTTTCGTTTGGGGGCAATCAGCCCCAGCATTTT
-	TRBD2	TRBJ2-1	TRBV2	CASTRTSGTEQFF	TGTGCCAGCACCCGGACTAGCGGGACTGAGCAGTTCTTC
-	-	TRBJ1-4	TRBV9	CASSAVEASGEKLFF	TGTGCCAGCAGCGCCGTGGAGGCTAGTGGAGAAAAACTGTTTTTT
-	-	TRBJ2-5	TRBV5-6	CASSLVSVQETQYF	-
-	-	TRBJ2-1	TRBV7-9	CASSLVRDESSYNEQFF	TGTGCCAGCAGCTTAGTCCGGGACGAGAGCTCCTACAATGAGCAGTTCTTC
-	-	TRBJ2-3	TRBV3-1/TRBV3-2	CASSQSGPIGTDTQYF	TGTGCCAGCAGCCAGTCTGGGCCGATTGGGACAGATACGCAGTATTTT
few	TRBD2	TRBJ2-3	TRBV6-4	CASSTAGGRTDTQYF	TGTGCCAGCAGTACAGCGGGGGGGCGGACAGATACGCAGTATTTT
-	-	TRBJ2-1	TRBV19	CASTHPVQGNEQFF	TGTGCCAGTACCCACCCGGTTCAGGGCAATGAGCAGTTCTTC
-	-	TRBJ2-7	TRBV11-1	CASSQLLQYEQYF	TGTGCCAGCAGCCAACTCCTACAGTACGAGCAGTACTTC
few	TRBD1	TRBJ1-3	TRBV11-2	CASSSTGGLGNTIYF	TGTGCCAGCAGCTCCACAGGGGGCCTCGGAAACACCATATATTTT
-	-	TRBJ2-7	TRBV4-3	CASSQPGSSFYEQYF	TGCGCCAGCAGCCAACCGGGGTCCTCTTTCTACGAGCAGTACTTC
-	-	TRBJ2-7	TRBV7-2	CASSSAYEQYF	TGTGCCAGCAGCTCTGCCTACGAGCAGTACTTC
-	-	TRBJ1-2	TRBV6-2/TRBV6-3	CASSYNSLNYGYTF	TGTGCCAGCAGTTACAACAGCCTTAACTATGGCTACACCTTC
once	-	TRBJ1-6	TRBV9	CASSVEGSPLHF	TGTGCCAGCAGCGTAGAGGGTTCACCCCTCCACTTT